Listed below are T cell receptor beta chains from one sample, sequenced in a study of blood T cell repertoires in COVID-19. The repertoire was sequenced with immunoSEQ multiplex PCR; TCRdb's copy has only in-frame clones and lacks some. Here the sample spans fewer than 90,000 clones, 88% being singletons. Material for sequencing was peripheral blood. Receptors originate from a man aged 55 to 70 with acute or convalescent COVID-19. CDR3s include the opening cysteine and the closing phenylalanine or tryptophan. Fields, in order: J gene, V gene, clone size, D gene, CDR3 protein, CDR3 DNA. The D gene is left open where the match is weak. Not every row has a clone size; where given, it reads once, few, many or a size class.

j_call: TRBJ1-5; v_call: TRBV20-1; clone_size: NA; d_call: NA; cdr3_aa: CSASSQNTYQPQHF; cdr3_nt: TGCAGTGCTAGTTCGCAGAACACCTATCAGCCCCAGCATTTT
j_call: TRBJ1-5; v_call: TRBV24-1; clone_size: NA; d_call: NA; cdr3_aa: CATSGVASNQPQHF; cdr3_nt: TGTGCCACCAGTGGAGTAGCCAGCAATCAGCCCCAGCATTTT
j_call: TRBJ2-3; v_call: TRBV14; clone_size: NA; d_call: TRBD1; cdr3_aa: CASSQVSGTGGNFFTDTQYF; cdr3_nt: TGTGCCAGCAGCCAAGTTTCCGGAACAGGGGGAAATTTTTTCACAGATACGCAGTATTTT
j_call: TRBJ2-1; v_call: TRBV6-5; clone_size: once; d_call: NA; cdr3_aa: CASTQQGGDEQFF; cdr3_nt: TGTGCCAGCACCCAACAGGGTGGCGATGAGCAGTTCTTC
j_call: TRBJ2-7; v_call: TRBV19; clone_size: NA; d_call: TRBD1; cdr3_aa: CASSNRDRTYEQYF; cdr3_nt: TGTGCCAGTTCAAACCGGGACAGAACCTACGAGCAGTACTTC
j_call: TRBJ1-1; v_call: TRBV19; clone_size: NA; d_call: NA; cdr3_aa: CASSIDGSRSTEAFF; cdr3_nt: TGTGCCAGTAGTATAGATGGCAGCCGGAGCACTGAAGCTTTCTTT
j_call: TRBJ2-5; v_call: TRBV7-3; clone_size: NA; d_call: TRBD1; cdr3_aa: CASSKPGTGSEETQYF; cdr3_nt: TGTGCCAGCAGCAAACCCGGGACAGGCAGCGAAGAGACCCAGTACTTC
j_call: TRBJ1-1; v_call: TRBV3-1/TRBV3-2; clone_size: once; d_call: NA; cdr3_aa: CASSQGPMNTEAFF; cdr3_nt: TGTGCCAGCAGCCAAGGGCCCATGAACACTGAAGCTTTCTTT
j_call: TRBJ2-1; v_call: TRBV19; clone_size: few; d_call: TRBD1; cdr3_aa: CASIPDRGSYNEQFF; cdr3_nt: TGTGCCAGTATCCCGGACAGGGGAAGCTACAATGAGCAGTTCTTC
j_call: TRBJ1-1; v_call: TRBV2; clone_size: NA; d_call: NA; cdr3_aa: CASSESLSAFF; cdr3_nt: TGTGCCAGCAGTGAATCTCTCTCAGCTTTCTTT
j_call: TRBJ1-4; v_call: TRBV27; clone_size: NA; d_call: NA; cdr3_aa: CASRFRGTNEKLFF; cdr3_nt: TGTGCCAGCAGATTCCGGGGTACTAATGAAAAACTGTTTTTT
j_call: TRBJ2-7; v_call: TRBV24-1; clone_size: NA; d_call: NA; cdr3_aa: CATSSNRQVLPYEQYF; cdr3_nt: TGTGCCACCAGTAGTAATCGGCAGGTCCTTCCCTACGAGCAGTACTTC
j_call: TRBJ1-2; v_call: TRBV4-1; clone_size: NA; d_call: TRBD1; cdr3_aa: CASSHNRGNYGYTF; cdr3_nt: TGCGCCAGCAGCCACAACAGGGGGAACTATGGCTACACCTTC
j_call: TRBJ1-2; v_call: TRBV9; clone_size: NA; d_call: NA; cdr3_aa: CASSTPGTSNYGYTF; cdr3_nt: TGTGCCAGCAGCACCCCCGGGACTTCTAACTATGGCTACACCTTC